This TCR beta chain came from a study of radiotherapy plus CTLA-4 blockade in lung cancer (dated by TCRdb to the late 2010s). For context, the study as a whole: Among the enrolled patients, approximately 18% had an objective response, and about 29% reached disease control. Points the paper makes about the study in general: Early dynamic changes in blood T cell clones, together with increased serum interferon-beta after radiation, were reported as the strongest predictors of response. TCR clones derived from tumors expanded in peripheral blood after treatment with radiotherapy and ipilimumab.

Focal radiation therapy combined with CTLA-4 blockade (ipilimumab) was tested in patients with chemo-refractory metastatic non-small-cell lung cancer. Libraries were built with the immunoSEQ multiplex PCR assay. TCRdb's version of the immuneACCESS table is confined to in-frame rearrangements and falls short of the full clone set. An unresolved V gene accounts for under half of the shortfall where checked; the remainder is of unknown origin. The sample yields some 90,000 clones; 75% to 90% were counted once. The leading ten clones occupy 2% to 2.5% of the sample. Points on this clone: There is no known antigen for this receptor. Base qualities were left out, and no much larger clone turns up one base away.

There are 16 amino acids in the CDR3, from cysteine to phenylalanine inclusive. The DNA shown is the 48-base CDR3, in frame from base 1. V is cut back by 3 bases and J by 5 bases, with 8 bases in the junction unmatched. The germline V gene encodes CDR1 SGHTA and CDR2 FQGNSA. This chain joins TRBV7-2 to TRBJ2-1; TRBD2 agrees with 9 junctional bases. This specimen was peripheral blood, taken from a patient treated with radiotherapy plus ipilimumab. This TCR was recovered from a human donor with non-small cell lung cancer who had a partial response to radiotherapy plus ipilimumab. The CDR3: CASSLSLAGSNNEQFF. The DNA reads as follows: TGTGCCAGCAGCTTGTCTCTAGCGGGGAGCAACAATGAGCAGTTCTTC.